This T cell receptor (beta chain) was observed in a study of T cell responses to AZD1222 COVID-19 vaccine. TCRdb keeps only in-frame clones here, not all; method: immunoSEQ multiplex PCR. The table shows 200,000 or so clones, with approximately 93% occurring only once. On this clone itself: The antigen is undetermined.

Germline V CDR1 and CDR2: MNHEY, SMNVEV (reference sequence). The CDR3 length is 14 residues. Trimming cost V 6 bases and J 0 bases, with 11 bases left between them. Study-level findings and limits: Possibly, clonal diversity was underestimated; donors were largely white British and included more females. It was only after the peak T cell response that any repertoires were sampled. Vaccine-associated CD4 TCRs ranged over spike, dominating at 160-218 and 743-854.

The input for sequencing was peripheral blood, taken 28 days after the second AZD1222 dose. The chain employs TRBV27 and TRBJ2-5; D is perhaps TRBD2 (6 bases). The sequence was collected from an adult who received the AZD1222 COVID-19 vaccine. The CDR3 DNA follows: TGTGCCAGCAGCACCTGGACTAACCAAGAGACCCAGTACTTC. This gives the protein CASSTWTNQETQYF.